Shown below are 13 T cell receptor beta chains from a single sample sequenced in a study of cytomegalovirus exposure and HLA in healthy donors. The PCR used 60 Vbeta and 13 Jbeta primers. Clones were sequenced by immunoSEQ multiplex PCR, and TCRdb holds only the in-frame ones, with some missing. The sample gives around 130,000 clones, around 80% of which show up once; 1.5% is in the top ten. The sample consisted of PBMCs. These receptors originate from a woman aged 18-30 years in good health and CMV-seronegative.

The chain carries TRBV19 and TRBJ1-1; 7 nucleotides agree with TRBD1. After removal of 0 bases from V and 10 bases from J, the junction contained 17 bases not matched to a gene. There are 17 residues in the CDR3. The germline V gene encodes CDR1 LNHDA and CDR2 SQIVND (reference sequence). Written as DNA, the CDR3 is TGTGCCAGTAGTATAGATCCCCTTCGAGACAGGGAGAACGGAGCTTTCTTT. Protein product: CASSIDPLRDRENGAFF.

This chain uses TRBV27 with TRBJ1-2, with 9 bases identical to TRBD1. The CDR3 has 15 amino acids. V was clipped by 0 bases and J by 2 bases; unmatched bases: 1. Per the germline V gene, CDR1 is MNHEY and CDR2 is SMNVEV (reference sequence). The CDR3 is CASSLSGTGNYGYTF. DNA for the CDR3: TGTGCCAGCAGTTTATCGGGGACAGGGAACTATGGCTACACCTTC.

This clone appeared a few times. CDR3 sequence reads: CASSLEQQKGEFF. The CDR3 DNA is TGTGCCAGCAGCTTAGAACAGCAGAAAGGGGAGTTCTTC. V gene TRBV7-8 combines with J gene TRBJ2-1; a weak D match, TRBD1 (5 bases). This CDR3 region has 13 residues. The ends were cut back, 1 base at V and 14 bases at J, with 15 bases in the middle. CDR1 SGHVS and CDR2 FQNEAQ come from the germline V gene.

The V and J genes are TRBV6-6 and TRBJ2-3; weak D call: TRBD2 (5 bases). CDR3 size: 14 residues. Germline lookup yields CDR1 MNHNY and CDR2 SVGAGI (reference sequence). V dropped 2 bases and J dropped 2 bases, with 8 bases sitting between them. The CDR3 DNA reads TGTGCCAGCAGTTACCCCGGGAACACAGATACGCAGTATTTT. This translates into CASSYPGNTDTQYF.

This rearrangement joins TRBV6-5 to TRBJ2-1; the D is unclear. The CDR3 contains 12 residues. V was trimmed by 5 bases and J by 7 bases, leaving 9 bases between them. Germline values: CDR1 MNHEY, CDR2 SVGAGI. CDR3 residues: CASSRGLNEQFF. CDR3 bases: TGTGCCAGCAGTCGCGGCTTAAATGAGCAGTTCTTC.

A few counts support this clone. V gene TRBV5-8 combines with J gene TRBJ1-1; D not certain. V was shortened by 4 bases and J by 0 bases, with 10 bases between the two germline ends. The CDR3 has 14 amino acids. Per the germline V gene, CDR1 is SGHTS and CDR2 is YDEGEE. DNA of the CDR3: TGTGCCAGCAGCCGGAGGTGGATGAACACTGAAGCTTTCTTT. Translating it yields CASSRRWMNTEAFF.

The V and J genes are TRBV7-9 and TRBJ1-5; D is undetermined. Germline CDR1 and CDR2: SEHNR and FQNEAQ (reference sequence). This CDR3 comprises 13 residues. V was trimmed by 1 base and J by 5 bases, leaving 6 bases between them. This CDR3 reads CASSLGVYQPQHF. CDR3 bases: TGTGCCAGCAGCTTAGGCGTTTATCAGCCCCAGCATTTT.

V is TRBV6-1 and J is TRBJ1-2, with 7 bases matching TRBD1. The germline V gene has CDR1 MNHNS and CDR2 SASEGT. The CDR3 loop spans 16 amino acids. After removal of 4 bases from V and 6 bases from J, the junction contained 14 bases not matched to a gene. The CDR3 is CASSGKIRGAQDGYTF. The CDR3 DNA reads TGTGCCAGCAGTGGGAAGATCAGGGGGGCCCAGGATGGCTACACCTTC.

The rearrangement links TRBV6-1 to TRBJ2-7; D not resolved. The CDR3 covers 14 residues. V lost 10 bases and J lost 2, with 18 bases in between. Germline V gene lookup returns CDR1 MNHNS and CDR2 SASEGT. CDR3 in amino acids: CATTQVVQPYEQYF. Written as DNA, the CDR3 is TGTGCCACCACTCAGGTTGTTCAACCCTACGAGCAGTACTTC.

This rearrangement joins TRBV6-1 to TRBJ2-1; D not certain. This CDR3 contains 11 residues. CDR1 MNHNS and CDR2 SASEGT come from the germline V gene. V lost 8 bases, J lost 9 bases, and 11 bases lay in between. In nucleotides, the CDR3 is TGTGCCAGCCGGCTAGTTGGTGAGCAGTTCTTC. Its protein is CASRLVGEQFF.

The CDR3 DNA is TGCGCCAGCAGCCAGACAGGGCTCAATCAGCCCCAGCATTTT. Residues: CASSQTGLNQPQHF. V gene TRBV4-1 combines with J gene TRBJ1-5, with TRBD1 identical over 7 bases. Germline V gives CDR1 MGHRA, CDR2 YSYEKL. V lost 3 bases, J lost 3 bases, and 2 bases stayed unmatched. The CDR3 sequence is 14 residues long.

The J gene is TRBJ2-7, the V gene TRBV7-2; 7 bases line up with TRBD2. After removal of 8 bases from V and 2 bases from J, the junction contained 6 bases not matched to a gene. Germline lookup yields CDR1 SGHTA and CDR2 FQGNSA. There are 13 residues in the CDR3. The CDR3 DNA follows: TGTGCCAGCCGTGCAAGCGGGGCCTACGAGCAGTACTTC. It is translated as CASRASGAYEQYF. The variable domain in full, completed from reference TRBV7-2 and TRBJ2-7, reads GAGVSQSPSNKVTEKGKDVELRCDPISGHTALYWYRQSLGQGLEFLIYFQGNSAPDKSGLPSDRFSAERTGGSVSTLTIQRTQQEDSAVYLCASRASGAYEQYFGPGTRLTVT.

A note on this clone: At one boundary the junction diverges from the germline segment, which might be a read error. The chain is built from TRBV7-6 and TRBJ1-3, with 8 positions matching TRBD1. CDR1 and CDR2 from the germline V gene are SGHVS and FNYEAQ. CDR3 length: 17 residues. CDR3 loop: CDSSLNFRGLRGNTIYF. The CDR3 coding sequence is TGTGACAGCAGCTTAAACTTCAGGGGGCTCCGTGGAAACACCATATATTTT.